A single sample gave rise to the 11 T cell receptor beta chains below, sequenced in a study of blood T cell repertoires in COVID-19. Assay: immunoSEQ multiplex PCR; the TCRdb copy retains only in-frame clones and omits some. Here the sample spans about 410,000 clones, 70% to 90% being singletons. The material sequenced was peripheral blood. These receptors originate from a woman aged 40-49 years with COVID-19, enrolled during active disease.

This rearrangement joins TRBV14 to TRBJ1-6, with D possibly matching TRBD1 (5 bases). The germline gives CDR1 SGHDN, CDR2 FVKESK. The CDR3 totals 16 residues. V gave up 0 bases and J gave up 9 bases, with 15 bases separating them. CDR3 nucleotides: TGTGCCAGCAGCCAAGATCGGGCAGGGAAAATTTCACCCCTCCACTTT. This encodes CASSQDRAGKISPLHF.

The chain combines TRBV15 with TRBJ2-3, with D tentatively TRBD2 (6 bases). Germline V gene lookup returns CDR1 LNHNV and CDR2 YYDKDF (reference sequence). The V and J ends lost 11 bases and 7 bases respectively, with 19 bases between them. The CDR3 consists of 13 residues. CDR3 amino acids: CAFAPGLTHTQYF. The CDR3 bases are TGTGCCTTTGCCCCCGGACTAACGCATACGCAGTATTTT.

DNA of the CDR3: TGTGCCAGCTCCCCTAGGGGTTCTGGCTATCAGCCCCAGCATTTT. Its protein is CASSPRGSGYQPQHF. V gene TRBV18 combines with J gene TRBJ1-5; D is possibly TRBD1 (5 bases). This CDR3 is 15 amino acids long. CDR1 is KGHSH, CDR2 LQKENI, per germline. Trimming removed 6 bases at V and 5 bases at J, with 17 bases between.

This sequence joins TRBV28 and TRBJ2-7, with D unclear. Germline V gene lookup returns CDR1 MDHEN and CDR2 SYDVKM. V lost 2 bases to trimming and J lost 5 bases, with 13 bases between them. This CDR3 has 14 residues. The CDR3 bases are TGTGCCAGCAGTTTACCGATAGCCTACCACGAGCAGTACTTC. The encoded protein is CASSLPIAYHEQYF. Full variable domain (outside the CDR3, taken from reference TRBV28 and TRBJ2-7): DVKVTQSSRYLVKRTGEKVFLECVQDMDHENMFWYRQDPGLGLRLIYFSYDVKMKEKGDIPEGYSVSREKKERFSLILESASTNQTSMYLCASSLPIAYHEQYFGPGTRLTVT.

The V gene is TRBV20-1, the J gene TRBJ2-7, with D perhaps matching TRBD2 (7 bases). The CDR3 runs to 12 residues. Germline assignment: CDR1 DFQATT and CDR2 SNEGSKA (reference sequence). The V end lost 3 bases, the J end lost 6 bases, and 12 bases lay between the germline ends. The CDR3 DNA follows: TGCAGTGCTAGTCGGGGGGCGGGCGAGCAGTACTTC. Translating it yields CSASRGAGEQYF.

The rearrangement links TRBV28 to TRBJ2-1; the match to TRBD2 covers 7 bases. This CDR3 is 14 amino acids long. The V gene's germline CDR1 is MDHEN and CDR2 SYDVKM. Unmatched junction bases numbered 4, after V lost 3 bases and J lost 5 bases. The CDR3 loop reads CASSFLAVHNEQFF. Here the CDR3 DNA reads TGTGCCAGCAGTTTCCTAGCGGTCCACAATGAGCAGTTCTTC.

The chain carries TRBV19 and TRBJ1-5; the D gene is possibly TRBD1 (5 bases). The CDR3 length is 15 residues. The V end lost 4 bases, the J end lost 5 bases, and 15 bases lay between the germline ends. CDR1 and CDR2 (germline): LNHDA, SQIVND (reference sequence). DNA of the CDR3: TGTGCCAGTAGTAAAACCAGACAGACCCATCAGCCCCAGCATTTT. Amino acid sequence: CASSKTRQTHQPQHF. The variable domain in full, completed from reference TRBV19 and TRBJ1-5, reads DGGITQSPKYLFRKEGQNVTLSCEQNLNHDAMYWYRQDPGQGLRLIYYSQIVNDFQKGDIAEGYSVSREKKESFPLTVTSAQKNPTAFYLCASSKTRQTHQPQHFGDGTRLSIL.

V usage is TRBV19 and J usage is TRBJ2-3; 7 bases fit TRBD2. The V gene end was trimmed by 1 base and the J gene end by 5 bases; junction bases not matched to a gene: 6. Germline CDR1 LNHDA, CDR2 SQIVND (reference sequence). The length of the CDR3 is 15 residues. The CDR3 nucleotides are TGTGCCAGTAGTATAGGGCAGGGAGGGATAGATACGCAGTATTTT. It encodes CASSIGQGGIDTQYF.

The chain uses TRBV29-1 and TRBJ1-1; 7 bases match TRBD1. CDR3 size: 15 residues. Germline V gives CDR1 SQVTM, CDR2 ANQGSEA. V was pared by 7 bases and J by 0 bases, with 11 bases of the junction left unmatched. The CDR3 DNA reads as TGCAGCGCCAGGAGGGGGCTGTCAATGAACACTGAAGCTTTCTTT. It codes for CSARRGLSMNTEAFF.

This clone occurred once. The chain couples TRBV10-3 to TRBJ1-1; D is perhaps TRBD1 (6 bases). V was shortened by 5 bases and J by 4 bases, with 17 bases between the two germline ends. This CDR3 comprises 15 residues. Germline loops: CDR1 ENHRY, CDR2 SYGVKD. The chain's CDR3 is CAISTEGGASTEAFF. As DNA, the CDR3 is TGTGCCATCAGTACCGAGGGGGGGGCGAGCACTGAAGCTTTCTTT.

The V gene is TRBV7-2, the J gene TRBJ2-7, with TRBD2 matching over 11 bases. CDR1 is SGHTA, CDR2 FQGNSA, per germline. The CDR3 is 16 residues long. Germline trimming cut 1 base from V and 2 bases from J; bases unmatched to any gene: 4. The CDR3 spells CASSLDSGGAPYEQYF. The CDR3 coding sequence is TGTGCCAGCAGCTTAGATAGCGGGGGGGCACCCTACGAGCAGTACTTC.